Listed here is a single TCR beta chain. Its antigen is not known. The PCR used 60 Vbeta and 13 Jbeta primers. Sequenced by immunoSEQ multiplex PCR; TCRdb stores in-frame clones only, minus some. There are about 84,000 clones in the sample; around 66% occur only once, and over 14% lies in the top ten. The sample is drawn from a study of cytomegalovirus exposure and HLA in healthy donors. Study results and limitations: Across donors, most TCRs were seen rarely, yet some public ones were widespread. Around 160 TCR beta chains were listed as cytomegalovirus-associated.

V was shortened by 11 bases and J by 7 bases, with 16 bases between the two germline ends. Germline V lookup: CDR1 KGHSH, CDR2 LQKENI. CDR3 length equals 12 residues. This TCR derives from a woman aged 40-49 years in good health and CMV-seropositive. This rearrangement joins TRBV18 to TRBJ2-3; possibly TRBD1 for D (6 bases). Sequencing was performed on PBMCs. This CDR3 reads CAPRDTGNTQYF. CDR3 DNA: TGTGCCCCTAGGGACACGGGGAATACGCAGTATTTT.